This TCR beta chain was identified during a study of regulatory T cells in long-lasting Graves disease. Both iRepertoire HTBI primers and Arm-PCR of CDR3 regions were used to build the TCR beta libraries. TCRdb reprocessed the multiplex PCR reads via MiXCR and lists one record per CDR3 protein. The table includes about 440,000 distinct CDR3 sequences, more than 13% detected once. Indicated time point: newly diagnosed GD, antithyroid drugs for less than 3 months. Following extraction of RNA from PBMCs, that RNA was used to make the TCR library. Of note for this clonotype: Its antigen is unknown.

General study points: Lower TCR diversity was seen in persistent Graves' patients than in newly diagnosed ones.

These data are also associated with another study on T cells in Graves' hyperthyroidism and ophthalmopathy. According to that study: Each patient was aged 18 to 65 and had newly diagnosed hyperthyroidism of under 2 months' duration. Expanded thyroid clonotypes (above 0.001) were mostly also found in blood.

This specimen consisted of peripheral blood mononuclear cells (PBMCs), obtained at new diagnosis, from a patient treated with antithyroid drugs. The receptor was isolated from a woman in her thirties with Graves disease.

The CDR3 reads CSAGLAEGSHEQFF. The CDR3 DNA is TGCAGCGCTGGACTAGCGGAAGGGAGCCATGAGCAGTTCTTC. The genes are TRBV29-1 and TRBJ2-1, with 10 bases fitting TRBD2. Germline V lookup: CDR1 SQVTM, CDR2 ANQGSEA. The junction had 11 bases not matched to a gene; V was cut back by 7 bases and J by 8 bases. This CDR3 contains 14 residues.